Sequencing of this T cell receptor (beta chain) was carried out in a study of shared clonotypes between healthy human individuals. Study-level points and caveats: With few donors, the genetic and exposure-history diversity represented was limited.

It was at deep level that the assay was run. Every unsorted PBMC PCR replicate was loaded with 300 ng DNA, 25,000 to 30,000 T cell genomes. TCRdb's table, derived via immunoSEQ multiplex PCR, lists solely in-frame clones and lacks some. The repertoire holds around 500,000 clones, around 75% seen once, with approximately 13% in the top ten. Notes on this clone: Its cognate antigen is unknown.

Donors were Caucasian adults residing in Nashville, Tennessee, USA. The source of this sequence is a woman aged 40 to 50 in good health. Some clones in this sample may be carry-over from other donors' samples. The material sequenced was PBMCs.

CDR3 sequence reads: CASTDLGTVRHTEAFF. CDR3 nucleotide sequence: TGCGCCAGCACCGACCTCGGGACAGTGCGTCACACTGAAGCTTTCTTT. V is TRBV5-1 and J is TRBJ1-1, with 7 bases that match TRBD1. The CDR3 contains 16 residues. V was pared by 6 bases and J by 3 bases, with 14 bases of the junction left unmatched. CDR1 SGHRS and CDR2 YFSETQ come from the germline V gene.